This T cell receptor (beta chain) was captured by sequencing in a study of Graves' ophthalmopathy and Graves' hyperthyroidism. For the study at large: Peripheral blood was collected at initial diagnosis, before any treatment.

V shed 4 bases and J 5 bases; nucleotides not matched to a gene: 15. This CDR3 comprises 17 residues. CDR1 and CDR2 (germline): LGHNA, YSLEER. This clonotype is a singleton in its sample. Antigen specificity is unknown. Amplification from RNA transcripts yielded the TCR beta CDR3 regions. RT-PCR with HTBI primers came first, then second-round multiplex PCR. Each CDR3 protein gets one entry after TCRdb re-called the multiplex PCR reads with MiXCR. Here the sample spans tens of thousands of distinct CDR3 sequences, roughly half being singletons. Diagnosis relied on clinical symptoms, serum thyroxine, TRAb, thyroid ultrasound and orbital computed tomography. The study's findings and limits: A classifier, a 13-signature model, separated ophthalmopathy from stable hyperthyroidism with about 87% sensitivity and around 80% specificity.

This receptor was identified in an adult man with Graves' ophthalmopathy. Sequenced sample: peripheral blood. The chain uses TRBV4-3 and TRBJ1-1; TRBD1 matches 8 bases. CDR3 nucleotides: TGCGCCAGCAGCCTAGAATGGGAGCAGGGGGCGAGGACTGAAGCTTTCTTT. Its translation is CASSLEWEQGARTEAFF.